The clone carrying this T cell receptor beta chain has just a few counts. The target antigen is unknown. The CDR3 contains 15 residues. Germline V gene lookup returns CDR1 SGHVS and CDR2 FQNEAQ. V was pared by 3 bases and J by 0 bases, with 3 bases of the junction left unmatched. This sample's TCRbeta library carried unique molecular identifier barcodes. TCRdb ran MiXCR on the PCR reads and lists one entry per CDR3 protein. The sample lists tens of thousands of distinct CDR3 sequences, roughly a sixth occurring once. The data were obtained in a study of T-cell reconstitution after alpha-beta-depleted transplantation in children. General study points: Several hundred expanded graft clones reportedly supplied alpha-beta T cells about two months after transplant. Newly generated T cells supplied most T-cell counts and diversity one year post-transplant.

The chain couples TRBV7-8 to TRBJ2-5; TRBD2 matches 8 bases. Specimen: PBMCs, mostly from graft donor cells, collected 180 days after TCRalphabeta/CD19-depleted stem cell transplant. The origin of this receptor is a male patient aged 2 to 10 who had a stem cell transplant for acute lymphoblastic leukemia, so the T cells may come from the graft donor. The CDR3, as DNA: TGTGCCAGCAGCTTGGCGGGGGGAAACCAAGAGACCCAGTACTTC. This sequence encodes CASSLAGGNQETQYF.